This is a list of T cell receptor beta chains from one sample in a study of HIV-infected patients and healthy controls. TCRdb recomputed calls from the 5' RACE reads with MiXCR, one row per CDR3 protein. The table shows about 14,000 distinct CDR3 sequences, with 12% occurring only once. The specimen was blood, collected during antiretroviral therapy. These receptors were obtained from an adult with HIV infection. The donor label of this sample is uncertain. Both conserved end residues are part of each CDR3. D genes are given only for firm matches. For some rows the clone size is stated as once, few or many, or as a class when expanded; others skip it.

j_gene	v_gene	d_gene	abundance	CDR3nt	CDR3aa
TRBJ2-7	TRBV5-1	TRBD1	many	TGCGCCAGCAGCTCGGGACAGTCTCCCTACGAGCAGTACTTC	CASSSGQSPYEQYF
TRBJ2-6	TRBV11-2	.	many	TGTGCCAGCAGCCATCCTCGCTCTGGGGCCAACGTCCTGACTTTC	CASSHPRSGANVLTF
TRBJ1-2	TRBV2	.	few	TGTGCCAGCAGTGTTGGAGGGGGGTATGGCTACACCTTC	CASSVGGGYGYTF
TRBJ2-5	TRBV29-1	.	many	TGCAGCGTTGCGGGGGTAGAGACCCAGTACTTC	CSVAGVETQYF
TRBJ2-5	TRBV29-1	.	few	TGCAGCGTTGAGGGGGGCCAAGAGACCCAGTACTTC	CSVEGGQETQYF
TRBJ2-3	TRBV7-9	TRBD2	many	TGTGCCAGCAGCTTAGGGACTAGCGCCTTTGGAGATACGCAGTATTTT	CASSLGTSAFGDTQYF
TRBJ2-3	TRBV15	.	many	TGTGCCACCAGCAGAGTGGGCAGGGGTACAGATACGCAGTATTTT	CATSRVGRGTDTQYF
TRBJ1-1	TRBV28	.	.	TGTGCCAGCAGTCCCAACCACGAGTTGAACACTGAAGCTTTCTTT	CASSPNHELNTEAFF
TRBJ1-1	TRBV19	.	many	TGTGCCAGTAGTATAGATCGGTTGGCGCCTGAAGCTTTCTTT	CASSIDRLAPEAFF
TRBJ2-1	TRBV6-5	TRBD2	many	TGTGCCAGCAGGGTACTAGCGGGAGGGAACTACAATGAGCAGTTCTTC	CASRVLAGGNYNEQFF
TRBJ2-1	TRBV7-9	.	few	TGTGCCAGCAGCAATCGTACCTCCTACAATGAGCAGTTCTTC	CASSNRTSYNEQFF
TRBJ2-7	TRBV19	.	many	TGTGCCAGTAGCGTCGTTGTGGCGGGCGAGCAGTACTTC	CASSVVVAGEQYF
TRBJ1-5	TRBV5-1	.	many	TGCGCCAGCAGCTTGGACAGTAGCAATCAGCCCCAGCATTTT	CASSLDSSNQPQHF
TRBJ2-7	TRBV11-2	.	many	TGTGCCAGCAGCTTAGTCGCAGGGCGATACGAGCAGTACTTC	CASSLVAGRYEQYF
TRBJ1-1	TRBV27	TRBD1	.	TGTGCCAGCAGTCCCGGACAGGGGCCCCTTTTGGACACTGAAGCTTTCTTT	CASSPGQGPLLDTEAFF
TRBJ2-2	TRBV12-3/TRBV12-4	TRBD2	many	TGTGCCAGCAGTTGGACTAGCGGGGGCACGAACACCGGGGAGCTGTTTTTT	CASSWTSGGTNTGELFF
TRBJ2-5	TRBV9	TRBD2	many	TGTGCCAGCAGCGTAGGGGCTAGCGGGGAAGAGACCCAGTACTTC	CASSVGASGEETQYF
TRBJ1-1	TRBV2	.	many	TGTGCCAGCAGTCAAGATCCGGGTTTGAACACTGAAGCTTTCTTT	CASSQDPGLNTEAFF
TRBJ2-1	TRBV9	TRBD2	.	TGTGCCAGCAGCGTGAGCGGGAGACACAATGAGCAGTTCTTC	CASSVSGRHNEQFF
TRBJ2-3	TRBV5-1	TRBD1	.	TGCGCCAGCAGCTTGAGGACAGGGAGCACAGATACGCAGTATTTT	CASSLRTGSTDTQYF
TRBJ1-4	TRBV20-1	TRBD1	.	TGCAGTGCTAGTGGACAGGGGTTCGCCGAAAAACTGTTTTTT	CSASGQGFAEKLFF
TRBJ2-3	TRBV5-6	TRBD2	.	TGTGCCAGCAGCCCACCGGGGGTAGCGGGTACTAGCGGGATACGGGGTACGCAGTATTTT	CASSPPGVAGTSGIRGTQYF
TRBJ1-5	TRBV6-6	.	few	TGTGCCAGCAGTTACTCGATAGAACAGCCCCAGCATTTT	CASSYSIEQPQHF
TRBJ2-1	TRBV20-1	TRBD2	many	TGCAGTGCTAGAGATATTAGCGGGAGGACCTACAATGAGCAGTTCTTC	CSARDISGRTYNEQFF
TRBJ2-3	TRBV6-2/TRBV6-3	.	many	TGTGCCAGCAGTTACAGGGCTGCCGGGTCTGATACGCAGTATTTT	CASSYRAAGSDTQYF
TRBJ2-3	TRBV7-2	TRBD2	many	TGTGCCAGCAGCCCCATAGCGGGGAGCACAGATACGCAGTATTTT	CASSPIAGSTDTQYF
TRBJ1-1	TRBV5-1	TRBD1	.	TGCGCCAGCAGCCCCGGGGGACAGGGCGGGGGTGAAGCTTTCTTT	CASSPGGQGGGEAFF
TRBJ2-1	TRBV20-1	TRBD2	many	TGCAGTGCTAGCACTACCGGGACTAGCGGCGAGCAGTTCTTC	CSASTTGTSGEQFF
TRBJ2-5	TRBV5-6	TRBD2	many	TGTGCCAGCAGCCTCAGACTAGCGGGAGGCCTACAAGAGACCCAGTACTTC	CASSLRLAGGLQETQYF
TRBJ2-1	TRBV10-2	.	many	TGCGCCAGCAGTATACCCTGGACGGTTTACAATGAGCAGTTCTTC	CASSIPWTVYNEQFF
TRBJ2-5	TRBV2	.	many	TGTGCCAGCAGTGAAGGGCCGTCAACCCAGTACTTC	CASSEGPSTQYF
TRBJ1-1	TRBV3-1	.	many	TGTGCCAGCGAAATGGGTCCGTCGGGGCGGGCTTTCTTT	CASEMGPSGRAFF
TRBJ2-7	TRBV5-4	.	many	TGTGCCAGCAGCACACCCGGGACGCCAACCTACGAGCAGTACTTC	CASSTPGTPTYEQYF